A selection of T cell receptor beta chains follows, all from one sample in a study of blood T cell repertoires in COVID-19. Repertoires were generated with immunoSEQ multiplex PCR, while TCRdb's copy carries only in-frame clones and drops some. In the table there are about 75,000 clones, about nine tenths of which are singletons. The specimen sequenced was peripheral blood. Every receptor here comes from a human donor in a cohort sampled during active COVID-19. Both conserved end residues are part of each CDR3. The D gene is left open where the match is weak. Size is stated for part of the rows, as once, few or many counts, or as a class when the clone is expanded.

NA | TRBJ2-2 | TRBV27 | TRBD1 | CASSPDRGRKNTGELFF | TGTGCCAGCAGCCCGGACAGGGGGCGAAAGAACACCGGGGAGCTGTTTTTT
NA | TRBJ2-3 | TRBV9 | NA | CASSVGGKSTDTQYF | TGTGCCAGCAGCGTAGGCGGGAAAAGCACAGATACGCAGTATTTT
NA | TRBJ2-5 | TRBV30 | TRBD2 | CAWTTSGSSWGTQYF | TGTGCCTGGACGACTAGCGGGTCCTCATGGGGGACCCAGTACTTC
NA | TRBJ1-2 | TRBV7-2 | TRBD1 | CASSPYWGQTYGYTF | TGTGCCAGCAGCCCCTATTGGGGACAGACCTATGGCTACACCTTC
NA | TRBJ2-3 | TRBV6-1 | NA | CASSEGDTGTDTQYF | TGTGCCAGCAGTGAGGGCGACACGGGCACAGATACGCAGTATTTT
NA | TRBJ2-7 | TRBV3-1/TRBV3-2 | NA | CASSPVRTSPYEQYF | TGTGCCAGCAGCCCGGTGAGGACTTCCCCCTACGAGCAGTACTTC
NA | TRBJ2-6 | TRBV24-1 | TRBD1 | CATSDPDRAGANVLTF | TGTGCCACCAGTGATCCCGACAGGGCTGGGGCCAACGTCCTGACTTTC
NA | TRBJ1-2 | TRBV7-9 | TRBD1 | CASSFTGTESGYTF | TGTGCCAGCAGTTTTACCGGGACAGAGAGTGGCTACACCTTC
NA | TRBJ2-2 | TRBV11-2 | NA | CASSSDRAGQTGELFF | TGTGCCAGCAGCTCCGATAGGGCAGGACAGACCGGGGAGCTGTTTTTT
NA | TRBJ2-7 | TRBV7-9 | NA | CASSFTGKMDEQYF | TGTGCCAGCAGCTTCACAGGGAAGATGGACGAGCAGTACTTC
NA | TRBJ2-1 | TRBV27 | TRBD2 | CASGSGRAYNEQFF | TGTGCCAGCGGTAGCGGGAGGGCCTACAATGAGCAGTTCTTC
once | TRBJ2-7 | TRBV7-8 | TRBD1 | CASSQGQASSYEQYF | TGTGCCAGCAGCCAGGGACAGGCCAGCTCCTACGAGCAGTACTTC
NA | TRBJ1-2 | TRBV20-1 | NA | CSASNEENYGYTF | TGCAGTGCTAGTAACGAGGAAAACTATGGCTACACCTTC
NA | TRBJ2-5 | TRBV3-1/TRBV3-2 | TRBD2 | CASSSIAGGQETQYF | TGTGCCAGCAGCTCGATAGCGGGGGGGCAGGAGACCCAGTACTTC
NA | TRBJ2-2 | TRBV9 | TRBD2 | CASSVNSGANTGELFF | TGTGCCAGCAGCGTCAATAGCGGGGCGAACACCGGGGAGCTGTTTTTT
NA | TRBJ2-7 | TRBV19 | NA | CASSIGPGDYEQYF | TGTGCCAGTAGTATAGGTCCCGGGGACTACGAGCAGTACTTC
NA | TRBJ2-1 | TRBV6-2/TRBV6-3 | NA | CASSYDSNNEQFF | TGTGCCAGCAGTTACGATAGTAACAATGAGCAGTTCTTC
NA | TRBJ2-1 | TRBV9 | NA | CASSVAVLDEQFF | TGTGCCAGCAGCGTAGCCGTCTTAGATGAGCAGTTCTTC
NA | TRBJ2-1 | TRBV11-3 | NA | CASSLDGVRANYNEQFF | TGTGCCAGCAGCTTAGATGGGGTCAGGGCGAACTACAATGAGCAGTTCTTC
NA | TRBJ2-1 | TRBV28 | NA | CAGSSSGKSWNEQFF | TGTGCCGGGTCATCTTCAGGGAAATCTTGGAATGAGCAGTTCTTC
NA | TRBJ2-3 | TRBV3-1/TRBV3-2 | NA | CASSPRETDTQYF | TGTGCCAGCAGCCCCAGGGAAACAGATACGCAGTATTTT
NA | TRBJ2-1 | TRBV4-3 | TRBD2 | CASSQVGTGGYNEQFF | TGCGCCAGCAGCCAAGTGGGAACGGGAGGGTACAATGAGCAGTTCTTC
NA | TRBJ1-2 | TRBV6-1 | NA | CASSELEGGNYGYTF | TGTGCCAGCAGTGAATTGGAGGGGGGGAACTATGGCTACACCTTC
NA | TRBJ2-1 | TRBV4-1 | NA | CASSQDGVGILF | TGCGCCAGCAGCCAAGACGGAGTTGGTATCCTCTTC
NA | TRBJ2-7 | TRBV19 | TRBD1 | CASSIPGRGYEQYF | TGTGCCAGTAGTATTCCAGGCAGGGGGTACGAGCAGTACTTC
NA | TRBJ1-4 | TRBV2 | NA | CASREGQPNEKLFF | TGTGCCAGCAGAGAAGGACAACCTAATGAAAAACTGTTTTTT
NA | TRBJ1-1 | TRBV5-6 | NA | CASIRQENTEAFF | TGTGCCAGCATCCGACAGGAGAACACTGAAGCTTTCTTT
NA | TRBJ2-5 | TRBV9 | TRBD2 | CASSVESGGGETQYF | TGTGCCAGCAGCGTAGAGAGCGGGGGTGGTGAGACCCAGTACTTC
NA | TRBJ1-4 | TRBV6-5 | TRBD1 | CASSYQGATNEKLFF | TGTGCCAGCAGTTACCAGGGGGCAACTAATGAAAAACTGTTTTTT
once | TRBJ1-6 | TRBV18 | NA | CASSLDRVNSPLHF | TGTGCCAGCTCCCTCGACAGAGTAAACTCACCCCTCCACTTT
NA | TRBJ2-1 | TRBV10-3 | TRBD2 | CAIGAGGLEQFF | TGTGCCATCGGGGCGGGGGGACTCGAGCAGTTCTTC
once | TRBJ1-2 | TRBV4-2 | NA | CASSQDGREAFRTQFYGYTF | TGTGCCAGCAGCCAAGATGGGAGGGAGGCCTTCCGTACCCAGTTCTATGGCTACACCTTC
NA | TRBJ2-1 | TRBV29-1 | TRBD2 | CSVGAGAGNEQFF | TGCAGCGTTGGGGCGGGAGCTGGAAATGAGCAGTTCTTC
once | TRBJ1-2 | TRBV12-3/TRBV12-4 | NA | CASSLNGNGYTF | TGTGCCAGCAGTTTAAACGGGAATGGCTACACCTTC
NA | TRBJ1-6 | TRBV27 | NA | CASRLGGGSYNSPLHF | TGTGCCAGCAGACTAGGGGGGGGCTCCTATAATTCACCCCTCCACTTT
once | TRBJ2-4 | TRBV5-6 | TRBD2 | CASSPTGGNIQYF | TGTGCCAGCAGCCCAACGGGAGGGAACATTCAGTACTTC
NA | TRBJ2-7 | TRBV30 | TRBD1 | CAWGRQGYEQYF | TGTGCCTGGGGCCGACAGGGGTACGAGCAGTACTTC
NA | TRBJ2-1 | TRBV4-1 | TRBD2 | CASSQDRAGGLDNEQFF | TGCGCCAGCAGCCAAGATCGGGCGGGGGGGCTGGACAATGAGCAGTTCTTC
once | TRBJ2-6 | TRBV15 | NA | CATRQHSGANVLTF | TGTGCCACCAGACAGCACTCTGGGGCCAACGTCCTGACTTTC
NA | TRBJ1-2 | TRBV27 | NA | CASSEAWGDYGYTF | TGTGCCAGCAGCGAAGCTTGGGGGGACTATGGCTACACCTTC
NA | TRBJ2-1 | TRBV27 | TRBD2 | CASSLGTSVYNEQFF | TGTGCCAGCAGTTTAGGGACTAGCGTTTACAATGAGCAGTTCTTC
NA | TRBJ2-7 | TRBV5-4 | NA | CASSWGLRETYEQYF | TGTGCCAGCAGCTGGGGGCTCCGGGAAACCTACGAGCAGTACTTC
NA | TRBJ1-4 | TRBV7-9 | TRBD1 | CASSTDRGQGEKLFF | TGTGCCAGCAGCACGGACAGGGGGCAAGGGGAAAAACTGTTTTTT
NA | TRBJ2-5 | TRBV28 | NA | CATGLATLETQYF | TGTGCCACTGGGCTAGCGACTTTGGAGACCCAGTACTTC